This T cell receptor beta chain was sequenced for a study of T cells in Graves' hyperthyroidism and ophthalmopathy. Regarding the study as a whole: The authors' 13 V-J model separated ophthalmopathy from stable hyperthyroidism.

Graves' hyperthyroidism is called stable when ophthalmopathy does not progress within 18 months. Source material for PBMCs was over 7.5 ml fresh peripheral blood. The CDR3 covers 18 residues. The V gene end was trimmed by 0 bases and the J gene end by 1 base; junction bases not matched to a gene: 7. Worth noting for this clonotype: What it binds is not known.

The CDR3 regions of TCR beta were amplified from RNA transcripts. The HTBI primer set served for first-round RT-PCR of the TCR CDR3. TCRdb called the multiplex PCR reads again in MiXCR, with one record for every CDR3 protein. The data contain approximately 400,000 distinct CDR3 sequences, 15% to 19% of them seen just once; the ten biggest clones take up approximately 8%. This chain uses TRBV12-3 or TRBV12-4 with TRBJ1-3, with 9 bases aligning to TRBD1. The source material was blood. The receptor was derived from a woman younger than 35 with Graves' hyperthyroidism. This CDR3 is CASSLAKGQGGSGNTIYF. The CDR3 DNA reads TGTGCCAGCAGTTTAGCGAAGGGACAGGGAGGATCTGGAAACACCATATATTTT.